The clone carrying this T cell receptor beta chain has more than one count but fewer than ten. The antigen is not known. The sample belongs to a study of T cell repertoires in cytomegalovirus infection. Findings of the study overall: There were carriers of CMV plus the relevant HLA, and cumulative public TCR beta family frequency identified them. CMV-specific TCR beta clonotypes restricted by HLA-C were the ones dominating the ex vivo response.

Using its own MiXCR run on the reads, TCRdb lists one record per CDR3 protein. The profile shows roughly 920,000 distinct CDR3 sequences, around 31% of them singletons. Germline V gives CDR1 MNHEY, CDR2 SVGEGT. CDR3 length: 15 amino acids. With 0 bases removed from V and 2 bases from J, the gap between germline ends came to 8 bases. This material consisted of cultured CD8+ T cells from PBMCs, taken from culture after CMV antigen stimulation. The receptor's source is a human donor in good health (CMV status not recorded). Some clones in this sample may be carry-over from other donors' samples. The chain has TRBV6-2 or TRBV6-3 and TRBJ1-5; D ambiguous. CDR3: CASSYSWQRNQPQHF. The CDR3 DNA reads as TGTGCCAGCAGTTACTCCTGGCAGCGCAATCAGCCCCAGCATTTT.